The 10 T cell receptor beta chains listed next were all sequenced from one sample in a study of naive and memory T cell subsets. Study observations and caveats: Naive repertoires, especially CD8, held a few larger clonotypes, possibly memory cells re-expressing CD45RA.

Antigens of these TCRs are unknown. Both TRBC1 and TRBC2 were covered by a beta constant-region primer of two equimolar oligonucleotides. Four rounds of PCR amplified the ligated cDNA using nested alpha and beta constant-region primers plus SP2. Each CDR3 protein is one row after TCRdb ran MiXCR on the UMI-ligation and nested PCR reads. This sample has roughly 100,000 distinct CDR3 sequences, with approximately 11% found just once. Sequencing was carried out using naive CD4+ T cells from blood. These receptors were taken from a human donor in good health.

V gene TRBV28 combines with J gene TRBJ2-3; possibly TRBD1 or TRBD2 for D (5 bases each). V lost 6 bases, J lost 1 base, and 17 bases lay in between. Germline CDR1 MDHEN, CDR2 SYDVKM. The CDR3 spans 16 residues. CDR3 in amino acids: CASRPRGALRTDTQYF. The DNA for the CDR3 is TGTGCCAGCAGACCCCGGGGCGCCCTACGCACAGATACGCAGTATTTT.

This clonotype showed up just once. This sequence joins TRBV7-9 and TRBJ1-1, with D perhaps matching TRBD1 (6 bases). The germline gives CDR1 SEHNR, CDR2 FQNEAQ (reference sequence). Trimming took off 0 bases at V and 1 base at J, with 18 bases between the two ends. The CDR3 has 18 amino acids. The CDR3: CASSLAPETKQGNTEAFF. For the CDR3, the DNA is TGTGCCAGCAGCTTAGCTCCCGAGACCAAACAGGGGAACACTGAAGCTTTCTTT.

The V call is TRBV27, the J call TRBJ2-3; 14 bases fit TRBD2. Trimming removed 4 bases from V and 4 bases from J; junction bases left unmatched: 10. The CDR3 runs 18 residues. Germline CDR1 reads MNHEY; CDR2 reads SMNVEV (reference sequence). CDR3 coding DNA: TGTGCCAGCAGTTACGGACTAGCGGGAGGCCCGCCTCCAGATACGCAGTATTTT. It is translated as CASSYGLAGGPPPDTQYF.

This clonotype was seen ten or more times. The V gene is TRBV4-2, the J gene TRBJ2-3; D is uncertain. Germline V gives CDR1 LGHNA, CDR2 YNFKEQ. V was clipped by 9 bases and J by 0 bases, with 19 bases between them. This CDR3 has 16 residues. DNA of the CDR3: TGTGCCAGTTCGTTTAGGACCTCCTCTAGCACAGATACGCAGTATTTT. Translation: CASSFRTSSSTDTQYF.

This clonotype was counted ten times or more. The V gene is TRBV9, the J gene TRBJ2-5; no reliable D call. The CDR3 consists of 13 residues. Germline assignment: CDR1 SGDLS and CDR2 YYNGEE. V lost 0 bases and J lost 5, with 8 bases in between. The CDR3 DNA reads TGTGCCAGCAGCGTAGTGCCCGGGGAGACCCAGTACTTC. This gives the protein CASSVVPGETQYF. The full variable domain, completed using reference TRBV9 and TRBJ2-5, is DSGVTQTPKHLITATGQRVTLRCSPRSGDLSVYWYQQSLDQGLQFLIQYYNGEERAKGNILERFSAQQFPDLHSELNLSSLELGDSALYFCASSVVPGETQYFGPGTRLLVL.

The chain recombines TRBV4-2 with TRBJ1-3, with D perhaps matching TRBD1 (6 bases). Germline V gives CDR1 LGHNA, CDR2 YNFKEQ. This CDR3 contains 17 residues. Trimming left V 0 bases short and J 7 bases short, with 19 bases between. The CDR3 sequence is CASSQEGNLAGDNTIYF. DNA for the CDR3: TGTGCCAGCAGCCAAGAAGGGAACTTAGCAGGGGACAACACCATATATTTT.

This clonotype appeared many times. The chain has TRBV28 and TRBJ2-3, with unresolved D. This CDR3 contains 15 residues. The V end was cut by 3 bases, the J end by 2 bases, with 12 bases between. Germline CDR1 is MDHEN and CDR2 is SYDVKM. CDR3 DNA: TGTGCCAGCAGTTTGAAGGGCCCACCCACAGATACGCAGTATTTT. Translated, it gives CASSLKGPPTDTQYF.

This clonotype has only a few counts. This CDR3 is CASSQLMGGGNTEAFF. The CDR3 bases are TGTGCCAGCAGCCAACTGATGGGGGGAGGGAACACTGAAGCTTTCTTT. This sequence joins TRBV7-2 and TRBJ1-1; D possibly corresponds to TRBD1 (5 bases). Deletions cut 5 bases from V and 1 base from J, with 17 bases between. This CDR3 is 16 amino acids long. CDR1 is SGHTA, CDR2 FQGNSA, per germline.

The gene calls are TRBV7-2 and TRBJ2-7; D call uncertain. V was trimmed by 3 bases and J by 5 bases, leaving 8 bases between them. CDR1 SGHTA and CDR2 FQGNSA come from the germline V gene. CDR3 size: 12 residues. CDR3 sequence: CASSFFSNEQYF. CDR3 nucleotide sequence: TGTGCCAGCAGCTTCTTTAGCAACGAGCAGTACTTC.

J is TRBJ2-7 and V is TRBV2, with TRBD2 as a possible D gene (6 bases). This CDR3 comprises 15 residues. From germline, CDR1 is SNHLY and CDR2 FYNNEI. V was shortened by 6 bases and J by 1 base, with 16 bases between the two germline ends. The CDR3 region has the DNA TGTGCCAGCAGCCCAACGCTAGCGCAATCCTACGAGCAGTACTTC. It translates to CASSPTLAQSYEQYF.